This T cell receptor (beta chain) was captured in a study of shared clonotypes between healthy human individuals. Sequencing used immunoSEQ multiplex PCR; TCRdb keeps in-frame clones, though not all of them. The data hold 600,000 to 750,000 clones, with 90% observed a single time. Sequenced: memory CD8+ T cells from PBMCs. Subset given: CD45RO+ cells pooled with CCR7-negative TemRA cells. This clonotype was obtained from a young man in good health. Some clones in this sample may be carry-over from other donors' samples.

DNA for the CDR3: TGTGCCAGCAGTTACTCCGGGCCTGAAGCTTTCTTT. Amino acids: CASSYSGPEAFF. V usage is TRBV6-6 and J usage is TRBJ1-1, with D uncertain. V gave up 0 bases and J gave up 6 bases, with 5 bases separating them. This CDR3 has 12 amino acids. In germline, CDR1 is MNHNY, CDR2 SVGAGI (reference sequence).